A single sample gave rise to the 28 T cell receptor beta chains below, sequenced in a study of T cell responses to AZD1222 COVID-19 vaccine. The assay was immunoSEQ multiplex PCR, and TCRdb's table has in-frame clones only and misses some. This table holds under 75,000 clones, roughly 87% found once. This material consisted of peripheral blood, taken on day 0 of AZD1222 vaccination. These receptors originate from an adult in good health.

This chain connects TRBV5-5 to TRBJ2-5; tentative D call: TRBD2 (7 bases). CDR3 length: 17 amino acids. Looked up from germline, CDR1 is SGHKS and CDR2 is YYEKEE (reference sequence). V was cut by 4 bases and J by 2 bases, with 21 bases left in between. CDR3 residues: CASSLLWGGSVQETQYF. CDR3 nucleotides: TGTGCCAGCAGCCTGCTGTGGGGGGGCAGTGTTCAAGAGACCCAGTACTTC.

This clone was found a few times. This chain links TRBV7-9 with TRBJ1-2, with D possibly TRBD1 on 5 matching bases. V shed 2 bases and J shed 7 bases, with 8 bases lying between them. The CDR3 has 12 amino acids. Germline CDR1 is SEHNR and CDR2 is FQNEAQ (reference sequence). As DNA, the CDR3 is TGTGCCAGCAGCTTATGGCAGGGTGGCTACACCTTC. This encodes CASSLWQGGYTF.

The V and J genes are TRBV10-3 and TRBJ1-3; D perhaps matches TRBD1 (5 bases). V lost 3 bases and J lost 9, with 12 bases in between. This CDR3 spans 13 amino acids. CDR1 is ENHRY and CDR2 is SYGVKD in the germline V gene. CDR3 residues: CAISESGPRTIYF. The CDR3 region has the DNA TGTGCCATCAGTGAATCGGGACCTCGCACCATATATTTT.

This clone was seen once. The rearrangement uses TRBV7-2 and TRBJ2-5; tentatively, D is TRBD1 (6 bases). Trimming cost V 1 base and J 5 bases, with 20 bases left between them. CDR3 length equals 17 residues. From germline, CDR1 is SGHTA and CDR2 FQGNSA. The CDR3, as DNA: TGTGCCAGCAGCTTAGGGGGGTGGTACAGGGAGAGGGAGACCCAGTACTTC. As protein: CASSLGGWYRERETQYF.

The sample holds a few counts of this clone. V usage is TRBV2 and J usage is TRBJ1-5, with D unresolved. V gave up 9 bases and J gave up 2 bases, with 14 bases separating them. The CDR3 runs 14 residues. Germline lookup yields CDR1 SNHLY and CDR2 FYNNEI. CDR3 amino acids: CASQSSHGNQPQHF. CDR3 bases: TGTGCCAGTCAATCCTCTCACGGCAATCAGCCCCAGCATTTT.

CDR3 in DNA: TGTGCCAGCAGCTTGGGGGACAAGGAAGTGAGATACAATGAGCAGTTCTTC. Translated: CASSLGDKEVRYNEQFF. The chain uses TRBV5-4 and TRBJ2-1; weak D call: TRBD1 (6 bases). Germline lookup yields CDR1 SGHNT and CDR2 YYREEE (reference sequence). Between the trimmed V and J ends, which lost 0 bases and 4 bases, there was a span of 17 bases. CDR3 length: 17 amino acids.

CDR3 residues: CASSRRRGSEQFF. CDR3 nucleotides: TGTGCCAGCAGCCGAAGAAGGGGAAGTGAGCAGTTCTTC. The rearrangement joins TRBV11-2 to TRBJ2-1, with a weak D call TRBD1 (5 bases). The CDR3 runs 13 residues. Between the trimmed V and J ends, which lost 5 bases and 9 bases, there was a span of 14 bases. Germline CDR1 SGHAT, CDR2 FQNNGV.

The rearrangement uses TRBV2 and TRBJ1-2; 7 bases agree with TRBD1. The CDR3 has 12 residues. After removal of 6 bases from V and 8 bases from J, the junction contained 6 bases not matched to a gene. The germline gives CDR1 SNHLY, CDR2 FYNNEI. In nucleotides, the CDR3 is TGTGCCAGCAGGCCACAGGGGTACGGCTACACCTTC. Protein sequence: CASRPQGYGYTF.

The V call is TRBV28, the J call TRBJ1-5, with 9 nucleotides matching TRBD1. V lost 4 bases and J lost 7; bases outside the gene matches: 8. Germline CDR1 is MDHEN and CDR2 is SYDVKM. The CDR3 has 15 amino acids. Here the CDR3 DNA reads TGTGCCAGCAGTTCGCTAACAGGGGGCGACCAGCCCCAGCATTTT. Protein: CASSSLTGGDQPQHF.

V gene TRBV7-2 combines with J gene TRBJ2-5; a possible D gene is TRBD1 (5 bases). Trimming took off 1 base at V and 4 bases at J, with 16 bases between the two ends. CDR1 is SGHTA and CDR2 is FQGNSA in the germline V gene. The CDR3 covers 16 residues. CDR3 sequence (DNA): TGTGCCAGCAGCTTAGTGGGTCAGGGAAGAGGAGAGACCCAGTACTTC. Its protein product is CASSLVGQGRGETQYF. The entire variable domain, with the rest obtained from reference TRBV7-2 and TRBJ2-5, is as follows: GAGVSQSPSNKVTEKGKDVELRCDPISGHTALYWYRQSLGQGLEFLIYFQGNSAPDKSGLPSDRFSAERTGGSVSTLTIQRTQQEDSAVYLCASSLVGQGRGETQYFGPGTRLLVL.

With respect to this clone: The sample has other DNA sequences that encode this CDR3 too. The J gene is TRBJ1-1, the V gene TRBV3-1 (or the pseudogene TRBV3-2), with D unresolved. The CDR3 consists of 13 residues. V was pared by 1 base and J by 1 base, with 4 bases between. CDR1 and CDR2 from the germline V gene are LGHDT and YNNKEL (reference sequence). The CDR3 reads CASSQGRNTEAFF. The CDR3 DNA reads TGTGCCAGCAGCCAAGGAAGGAACACTGAAGCTTTCTTT.

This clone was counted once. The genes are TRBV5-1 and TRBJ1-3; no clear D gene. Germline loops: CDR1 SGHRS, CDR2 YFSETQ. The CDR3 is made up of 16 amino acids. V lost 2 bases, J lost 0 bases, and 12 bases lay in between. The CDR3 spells CASSFTLRTSGNTIYF. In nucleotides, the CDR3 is TGCGCCAGCAGCTTCACCCTAAGAACCTCTGGAAACACCATATATTTT.

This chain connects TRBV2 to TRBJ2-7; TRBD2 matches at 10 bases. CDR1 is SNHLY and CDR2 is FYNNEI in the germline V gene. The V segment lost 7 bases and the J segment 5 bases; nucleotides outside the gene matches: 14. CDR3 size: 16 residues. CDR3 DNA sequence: TGTGCCAGCAACGACCCTGGTGTAGCGGGGGGAAACGAGCAGTACTTC. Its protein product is CASNDPGVAGGNEQYF.

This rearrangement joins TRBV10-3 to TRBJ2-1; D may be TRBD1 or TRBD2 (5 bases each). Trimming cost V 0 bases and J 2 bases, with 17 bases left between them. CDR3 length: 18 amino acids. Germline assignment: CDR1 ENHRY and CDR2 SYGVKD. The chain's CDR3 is CAISESIEGEGTYNEQFF. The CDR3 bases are TGTGCCATCAGTGAGTCTATAGAGGGAGAGGGGACCTACAATGAGCAGTTCTTC.

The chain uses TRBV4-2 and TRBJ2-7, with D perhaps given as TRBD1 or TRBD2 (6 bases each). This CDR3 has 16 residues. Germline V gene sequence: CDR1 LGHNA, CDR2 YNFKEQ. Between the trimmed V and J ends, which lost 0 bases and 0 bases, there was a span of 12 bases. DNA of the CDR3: TGTGCCAGCAGCCAAGATATGGGGGGCCTCTCCTACGAGCAGTACTTC. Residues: CASSQDMGGLSYEQYF.

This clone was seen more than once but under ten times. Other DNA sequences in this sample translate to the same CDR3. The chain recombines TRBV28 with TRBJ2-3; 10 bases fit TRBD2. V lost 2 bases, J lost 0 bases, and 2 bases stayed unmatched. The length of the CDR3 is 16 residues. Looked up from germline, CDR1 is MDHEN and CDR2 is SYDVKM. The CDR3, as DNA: TGTGCCAGCAGTTTACCTAGCGGGAGAAGCACAGATACGCAGTATTTT. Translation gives CASSLPSGRSTDTQYF.

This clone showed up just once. The CDR3 sequence is CASSTGQGLHNEQFF. The CDR3 nucleotides read TGCGCCAGCAGCACCGGACAGGGGCTCCACAATGAGCAGTTCTTC. J is TRBJ2-1 and V is TRBV5-1; TRBD1 matches 9 bases. CDR1 and CDR2 (germline): SGHRS, YFSETQ. CDR3 length equals 15 residues. With 4 bases clipped from V and 5 bases from J, the junction kept 7 bases outside the gene matches.

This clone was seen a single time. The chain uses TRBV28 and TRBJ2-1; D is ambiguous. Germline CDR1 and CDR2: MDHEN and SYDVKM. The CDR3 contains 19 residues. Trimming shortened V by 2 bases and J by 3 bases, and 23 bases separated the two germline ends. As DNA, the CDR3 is TGTGCCAGCAGTTTAACTATGGCGGAGTTGATCTCCGTCTACAATGAGCAGTTCTTC. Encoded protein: CASSLTMAELISVYNEQFF.

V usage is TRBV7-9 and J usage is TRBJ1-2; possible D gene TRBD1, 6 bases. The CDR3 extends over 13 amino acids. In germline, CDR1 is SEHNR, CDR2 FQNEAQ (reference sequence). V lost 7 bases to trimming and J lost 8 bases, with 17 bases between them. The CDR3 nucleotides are TGTGCCAGCACCCGGCCCCCAGGGGAAGGCTACACCTTC. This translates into CASTRPPGEGYTF. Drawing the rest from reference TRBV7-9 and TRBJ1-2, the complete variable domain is DTGVSQNPRHKITKRGQNVTFRCDPISEHNRLYWYRQTLGQGPEFLTYFQNEAQLEKSRLLSDRFSAERPKGSFSTLEIQRTEQGDSAMYLCASTRPPGEGYTFGSGTRLTVV.

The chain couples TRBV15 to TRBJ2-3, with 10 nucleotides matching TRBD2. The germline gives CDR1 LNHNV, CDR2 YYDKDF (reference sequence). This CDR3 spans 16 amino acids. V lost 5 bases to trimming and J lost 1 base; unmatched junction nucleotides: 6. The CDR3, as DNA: TGTGCCACCAGCCTACCCGGACTAGCGGGCACAGATACGCAGTATTTT. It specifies CATSLPGLAGTDTQYF.

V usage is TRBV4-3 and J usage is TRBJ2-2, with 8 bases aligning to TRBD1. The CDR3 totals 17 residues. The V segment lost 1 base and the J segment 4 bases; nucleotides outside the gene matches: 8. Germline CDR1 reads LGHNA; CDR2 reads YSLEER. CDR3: CASSQAAGGFSTGELFF. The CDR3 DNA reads TGCGCCAGCAGCCAAGCGGCAGGGGGCTTCTCCACCGGGGAGCTGTTTTTT.

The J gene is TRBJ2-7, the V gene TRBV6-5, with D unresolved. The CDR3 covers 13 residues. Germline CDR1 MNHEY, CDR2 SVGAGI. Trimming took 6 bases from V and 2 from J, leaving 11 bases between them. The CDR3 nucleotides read TGTGCCAGCAGGCTCGAGGCTACCTACGAGCAGTACTTC. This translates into CASRLEATYEQYF.

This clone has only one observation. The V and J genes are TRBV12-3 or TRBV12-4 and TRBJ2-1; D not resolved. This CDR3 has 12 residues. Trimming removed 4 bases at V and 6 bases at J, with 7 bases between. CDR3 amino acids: CASSWGGNEQFF. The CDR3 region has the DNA TGTGCCAGCAGTTGGGGTGGCAATGAGCAGTTCTTC.

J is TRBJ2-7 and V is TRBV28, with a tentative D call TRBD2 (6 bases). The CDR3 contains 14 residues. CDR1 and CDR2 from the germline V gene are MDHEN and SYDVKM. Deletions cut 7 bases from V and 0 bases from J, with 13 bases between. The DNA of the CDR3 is TGTGCCAGCACCCATGGGGACTTCTCCTACGAGCAGTACTTC. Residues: CASTHGDFSYEQYF.

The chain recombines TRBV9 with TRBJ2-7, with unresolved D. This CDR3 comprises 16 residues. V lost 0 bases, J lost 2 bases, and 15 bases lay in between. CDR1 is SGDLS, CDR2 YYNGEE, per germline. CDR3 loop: CASSVGLWAAPYEQYF. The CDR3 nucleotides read TGTGCCAGCAGCGTAGGCTTGTGGGCGGCCCCCTACGAGCAGTACTTC.

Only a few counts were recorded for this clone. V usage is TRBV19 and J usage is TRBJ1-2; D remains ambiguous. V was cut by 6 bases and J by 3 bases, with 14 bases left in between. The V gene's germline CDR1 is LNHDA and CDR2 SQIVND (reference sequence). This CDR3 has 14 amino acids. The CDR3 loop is CASRNENDYYGYTF. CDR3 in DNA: TGTGCCAGTAGAAATGAAAACGACTACTATGGCTACACCTTC.

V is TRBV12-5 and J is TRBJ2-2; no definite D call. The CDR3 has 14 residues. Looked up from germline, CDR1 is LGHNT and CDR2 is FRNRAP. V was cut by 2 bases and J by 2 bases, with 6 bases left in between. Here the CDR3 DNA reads TGTGCTAGTGGTTTGAGGAGCAACACCGGGGAGCTGTTTTTT. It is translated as CASGLRSNTGELFF.

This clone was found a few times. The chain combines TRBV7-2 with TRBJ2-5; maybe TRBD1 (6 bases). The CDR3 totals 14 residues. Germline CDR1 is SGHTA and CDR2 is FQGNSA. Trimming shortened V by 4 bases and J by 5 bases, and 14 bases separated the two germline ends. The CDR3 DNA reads TGTGCCAGCAGCTCGGACAGAGCCGGGGAGACCCAGTACTTC. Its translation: CASSSDRAGETQYF.